The entry below describes one TCR beta chain. Its antigen is unknown. No qualities accompany the bases; no much larger clone lies one base away. Graves' hyperthyroidism was defined as stable when no progression to ophthalmopathy occurred over 18 months of follow-up. Hyperthyroidism patients were newly diagnosed, with disease duration under 2 months, and aged 18 to 65 years. The study excluded patients with uncontrolled infections, other autoimmune diseases, pregnancy or lactation. Diagnoses relied on clinical symptoms, serum thyroxine and TRAb, thyroid ultrasound and orbital computed tomography. PBMCs were isolated from around 10 ml of fresh peripheral blood by Ficoll-Paque density gradient centrifugation. Total RNA was extracted using Trizol reagent, and RNA quality was assessed on an Agilent 2100 Bioanalyzer. TCR beta CDR3 regions were amplified from RNA transcripts. For the first round of RT-PCR on the TCR CDR3, the HTBI primer set was used together with the Qiagen OneStep RT-PCR kit. Libraries were constructed in a second round of multiplex PCR, after which size selection and purification were carried out. Sequencing of the libraries was done on an Illumina HiSeq2000 using paired-end 100 bp reads. Per the source publication's procedure: SOAPnuke was used to process the raw data, removing reads that contained adapters or uncalled bases, had a mean Phred below 15, or lacked an exact match to the constant primer or identifier. High-quality paired reads were merged using COPE v1.2.5, and each unique nucleotide sequence was defined as a clonotype. MiTCR v1.1 was used to align clonotypes to the IMGT TRBV, TRBD and TRBJ reference segments. Only V-J combinations with frequency above 0.0001, covering about 99% of repertoires, were analysed. A TCS score was defined as the ratio between F50 (clonal expansion) and ExV (chaos), using BLOSUM62-based TCRdist between CDR3 peptides within each V-J. Welch's t-statistics and random forest reduced just over 500 V-J features to 10 to 15, which were used in a naive Bayes classifier (R e1071). TCRdb reanalyzed the raw reads on its own, using fastp at Q25 for trimming and MiXCR for clone calling, and kept in-frame beta chains. Rows matching on CDR3 protein sequence are summarized as one entry with the most common DNA and genes. The V and J calls and clone size come from TCRdb's table, not from the authors' own analysis. This sample holds around 420,000 distinct CDR3 sequences; 15% to 19% were observed only once. The top ten constitute 12% to 15% of the sample.

This record comes from a study of T cells in Graves' hyperthyroidism and ophthalmopathy (dated by TCRdb to between 2018 and 2021). Background for the entire study: Peripheral blood samples were taken at initial diagnosis, before any treatment was given. To identify TCR V-J signatures that set the groups apart, the researchers used a discovery cohort of 100 patients, made up of around 42 with Graves' ophthalmopathy and about 60 with stable Graves' hyperthyroidism. Prospective prediction of ophthalmopathy was tested in an independent validation cohort of some 19 hyperthyroidism patients and some 17 patients who later progressed to ophthalmopathy. For training and testing, the 100 or so patients in the discovery cohort were randomly divided in a 7:3 ratio. In addition, the study compared T-cell repertoires in thyroid tissue and in blood from five or six Graves' hyperthyroidism patients. Once sampling was done, hyperthyroidism patients were given methimazole at a starting dose of 30 mg daily, whereas ophthalmopathy patients were given high-dose intravenous methylprednisolone. The paper reports TCR Vbeta CDR3 sequencing of about 140 peripheral blood samples: 43 ophthalmopathy, around 80 hyperthyroidism and roughly 17 progressor patients.

The CDR3 spans 15 residues, from the cysteine through the phenylalanine. This entry keeps only the CDR3 DNA: 45 bases, framed from base 1. Trimming takes 3 bases off V and 3 bases off J; junction bases not matched to a gene: 6. According to the germline V gene, CDR1 reads SGDLS and CDR2 reads YYNGEE. Beyond this particular receptor, the publication reports: In validation, the model predicted progression to ophthalmopathy with around 71% sensitivity and 72% to 75% specificity, a median of approximately 6.7 months before onset. A 13 V-J signature model separated ophthalmopathy from stable hyperthyroidism, with approximately 87% sensitivity and roughly 81% specificity in cross-validation and 80%/75% in testing. Sample size was not statistically predetermined, and blinding of investigators to group allocation was not performed. Most expanded thyroid clonotypes (frequency above 0.001) were also detected in blood, suggesting blood repertoires may reflect thyroid immune responses.

The chain joins TRBV9 to TRBJ2-7; 10 central bases correspond to TRBD2. The receptor was derived from a woman under 30 with Graves' hyperthyroidism. The sequencing input was blood. This receptor has the CDR3 CASSGGTSVNYEQYF. The nucleotide sequence reads TGTGCCAGCAGCGGCGGGACTAGCGTAAACTACGAGCAGTACTTC.